Listed below are T cell receptor beta chains from one sample, sequenced in a study of resident and recirculating memory T cells in vitiligo. Only in-frame clones appear in the TCRdb table, and some are missing; sequencing was by immunoSEQ multiplex PCR. Of 70,000 to 75,000 clones in the sample, approximately 90% were seen once. The sequenced sample consisted of blood. Source of these receptors: a male donor with vitiligo. CDR3s include the opening cysteine and the closing phenylalanine or tryptophan. The order of the fields is D gene, clone size, J gene, V gene, CDR3 protein, CDR3 DNA. A D gene is named only where the DNA matches it firmly. A clone size is listed for some rows: how often the clone was seen (once, few, many), or a class if it is expanded.

d_gene: -
abundance: -
j_gene: TRBJ2-1
v_gene: TRBV6-5
CDR3aa: CASSYQQKNNEQFF
CDR3nt: TGTGCCAGCAGTTACCAACAGAAAAACAATGAGCAGTTCTTC

d_gene: TRBD1
abundance: -
j_gene: TRBJ1-1
v_gene: TRBV7-6
CDR3aa: CASSLGPTKGATEAFF
CDR3nt: TGTGCCAGCAGCTTAGGACCTACGAAGGGGGCCACTGAAGCTTTCTTT

d_gene: -
abundance: -
j_gene: TRBJ1-2
v_gene: TRBV5-1
CDR3aa: CASSLDEGPYGYTF
CDR3nt: TGCGCCAGCAGCTTGGATGAGGGCCCCTATGGCTACACCTTC

d_gene: TRBD1
abundance: -
j_gene: TRBJ1-1
v_gene: TRBV5-4
CDR3aa: CASSTSMGQGGTEAFF
CDR3nt: TGTGCCAGCAGCACGTCAATGGGACAGGGGGGCACTGAAGCTTTCTTT

d_gene: TRBD1
abundance: once
j_gene: TRBJ1-3
v_gene: TRBV18
CDR3aa: CASSPEQGGSGNTIYF
CDR3nt: TGTGCCAGCTCACCGGAACAGGGGGGCTCTGGAAACACCATATATTTT

d_gene: -
abundance: -
j_gene: TRBJ2-1
v_gene: TRBV13
CDR3aa: CASSLGPGGAYNEQFF
CDR3nt: TGTGCCAGCAGCTTAGGCCCTGGCGGGGCCTACAATGAGCAGTTCTTC

d_gene: TRBD1
abundance: -
j_gene: TRBJ1-3
v_gene: TRBV28
CDR3aa: CASRASTGAAGNTIYF
CDR3nt: TGTGCCAGCAGAGCGTCGACAGGGGCGGCAGGAAACACCATATATTTT

d_gene: TRBD1
abundance: -
j_gene: TRBJ2-3
v_gene: TRBV6-1
CDR3aa: CASSTRDRGLDTQYF
CDR3nt: TGTGCCAGCAGTACCCGGGACAGGGGATTGGATACGCAGTATTTT

d_gene: TRBD2
abundance: -
j_gene: TRBJ2-1
v_gene: TRBV5-4
CDR3aa: CASSTSGDGEQFF
CDR3nt: TGTGCCAGCAGCACTAGCGGGGACGGTGAGCAGTTCTTC

d_gene: -
abundance: -
j_gene: TRBJ1-2
v_gene: TRBV9
CDR3aa: CASSPGGQTTNYGYTF
CDR3nt: TGTGCCAGCAGCCCGGGCGGACAGACTACTAACTATGGCTACACCTTC

d_gene: TRBD1
abundance: -
j_gene: TRBJ1-1
v_gene: TRBV5-1
CDR3aa: CASSWGTGVNTEAFF
CDR3nt: TGCGCCAGCAGCTGGGGGACAGGGGTGAACACTGAAGCTTTCTTT

d_gene: TRBD1
abundance: -
j_gene: TRBJ1-1
v_gene: TRBV19
CDR3aa: CASSRDVGQGMETEAFF
CDR3nt: TGTGCCAGTAGTAGAGACGTGGGACAGGGGATGGAAACTGAAGCTTTCTTT

d_gene: TRBD1
abundance: -
j_gene: TRBJ1-5
v_gene: TRBV7-2
CDR3aa: CASSSGTGLGQPQHF
CDR3nt: TGTGCCAGCAGCTCCGGGACAGGGTTGGGTCAGCCCCAGCATTTT

d_gene: -
abundance: -
j_gene: TRBJ2-5
v_gene: TRBV5-4
CDR3aa: CASSLAGMETQYF
CDR3nt: TGTGCCAGCAGCTTGGCCGGGATGGAGACCCAGTACTTC

d_gene: -
abundance: -
j_gene: TRBJ2-3
v_gene: TRBV28
CDR3aa: CASSLYLGAGSDTQYF
CDR3nt: TGTGCCAGCAGTTTATATTTGGGGGCCGGGTCTGATACGCAGTATTTT

d_gene: TRBD2
abundance: -
j_gene: TRBJ2-5
v_gene: TRBV30
CDR3aa: CAWAPGGPQETQYF
CDR3nt: TGTGCCTGGGCCCCGGGGGGGCCTCAAGAGACCCAGTACTTC

d_gene: TRBD1
abundance: -
j_gene: TRBJ1-1
v_gene: TRBV7-3
CDR3aa: CASSPGGLTEAFF
CDR3nt: TGTGCCAGCAGCCCAGGGGGCCTCACTGAAGCTTTCTTT

d_gene: -
abundance: -
j_gene: TRBJ2-1
v_gene: TRBV5-1
CDR3aa: CASSLGDFPSYNEQFF
CDR3nt: TGCGCCAGCAGCTTGGGGGACTTCCCCTCCTACAATGAGCAGTTCTTC

d_gene: -
abundance: -
j_gene: TRBJ1-5
v_gene: TRBV7-9
CDR3aa: CASSLGQDQPQHF
CDR3nt: TGTGCCAGCAGCTTAGGGCAAGATCAGCCCCAGCATTTT

d_gene: TRBD1
abundance: -
j_gene: TRBJ2-4
v_gene: TRBV7-3
CDR3aa: CASSLTGTGRWNIQYF
CDR3nt: TGTGCCAGCAGCTTAACCGGGACAGGCCGATGGAACATTCAGTACTTC

d_gene: -
abundance: -
j_gene: TRBJ1-1
v_gene: TRBV18
CDR3aa: CASSPHPQGRAEAFF
CDR3nt: TGTGCCAGCTCACCCCACCCTCAGGGGAGGGCTGAAGCTTTCTTT

d_gene: TRBD1
abundance: -
j_gene: TRBJ1-1
v_gene: TRBV29-1
CDR3aa: CSVSTPGTAGAEAFF
CDR3nt: TGCAGCGTTAGCACCCCGGGGACAGCCGGGGCTGAAGCTTTCTTT

d_gene: TRBD1
abundance: -
j_gene: TRBJ1-3
v_gene: TRBV7-8
CDR3aa: CASSFRGVSGNTIYF
CDR3nt: TGTGCCAGCAGCTTCAGGGGGGTCTCTGGAAACACCATATATTTT

d_gene: -
abundance: -
j_gene: TRBJ2-7
v_gene: TRBV27
CDR3aa: CASSRTPSYEQYF
CDR3nt: TGTGCCAGCAGTCGAACACCTTCCTACGAGCAGTACTTC